What follows are 21 T cell receptor beta chains derived from one specimen sequenced in a study of T cell repertoires in ileal Crohn's disease. TCRdb keeps only in-frame clones here, not all; method: immunoSEQ multiplex PCR. The sample carries fewer than 20,000 clones, over 50% recorded once. The specimen sequenced was ileal tissue. These receptors originate from an adult with Crohn's disease.

The rearrangement joins TRBV10-3 to TRBJ1-2, with D possibly matching TRBD1 (5 bases). CDR1 and CDR2 (germline): ENHRY, SYGVKD. The V end lost 10 bases, the J end lost 3 bases, and 15 bases lay between the germline ends. The length of the CDR3 is 13 residues. The CDR3 sequence is CASLEGTHYGYTF. The DNA for the CDR3 is TGTGCCAGCCTAGAGGGGACTCACTATGGCTACACCTTC.

The V gene is TRBV4-3, the J gene TRBJ2-1, with 8 positions matching TRBD2. V shed 4 bases, J shed 4 bases, and the junction held 6 bases outside the gene matches. This CDR3 comprises 15 residues. Germline V gene data show CDR1 as LGHNA and CDR2 as YSLEER. The CDR3 sequence is CASSLTSGGYNEQFF. In DNA, the CDR3 is TGCGCCAGCAGCCTAACTAGCGGCGGTTACAATGAGCAGTTCTTC.

This clone was observed a few times. The chain recombines TRBV4-3 with TRBJ1-1; 9 nucleotides align to TRBD1. The CDR3 is 15 amino acids. The V segment lost 2 bases and the J segment 4 bases; nucleotides outside the gene matches: 5. Germline loops: CDR1 LGHNA, CDR2 YSLEER. The CDR3 region has the DNA TGCGCCAGCAGCCAATACAGGGGGCGGGTCACTGAAGCTTTCTTT. Encoded protein: CASSQYRGRVTEAFF.

The chain joins TRBV7-2 to TRBJ2-7, with D uncertain. CDR1 and CDR2 (germline): SGHTA, FQGNSA. Trimming took 3 bases from V and 3 from J, leaving 12 bases between them. The CDR3 is made up of 14 amino acids. The CDR3 loop reads CASSFGYNYYEQYF. CDR3 bases: TGTGCCAGCAGCTTCGGGTACAACTACTACGAGCAGTACTTC.

Relative to its sample, this clone is medium-sized (0.01 to 0.1%). CDR3 nucleotide sequence: TGTGCCAGCAGCCCTCGACTAGCGGGAGGTAATTACAATGAGCAGTTCTTC. Protein: CASSPRLAGGNYNEQFF. V is TRBV7-4 and J is TRBJ2-1; 13 bases match TRBD2. J gave up 4 bases and V 5 bases, and 8 bases lay outside the gene matches. CDR3 length: 17 residues. Germline assignment: CDR1 SGHVT and CDR2 SQSDAQ.

The chain carries TRBV6-5 and TRBJ1-5, with 9 bases aligning to TRBD1. Germline CDR1 MNHEY, CDR2 SVGAGI. The CDR3 runs 15 residues. V gave up 6 bases and J gave up 2 bases; unmatched junction bases: 5. Here the CDR3 reads CASRLQGAGNQPQHF. DNA of the CDR3: TGTGCCAGCAGACTACAGGGGGCAGGCAATCAGCCCCAGCATTTT.

The chain couples TRBV5-4 to TRBJ2-3, with 15 nucleotides matching TRBD2. The CDR3 covers 19 residues. J lost 3 bases, V lost 2 bases, and 10 bases had no gene match. Germline lookup yields CDR1 SGHNT and CDR2 YYREEE (reference sequence). In nucleotides, the CDR3 is TGTGCCAGCAGCTTCGGACTAGCGGGAGGGAATAGTGGGACAGATACGCAGTATTTT. The encoded protein is CASSFGLAGGNSGTDTQYF.

In this sample, this clone turned up a few times. The chain recombines TRBV6-4 with TRBJ1-1, with 7 bases that match TRBD1. The CDR3 is made up of 14 amino acids. V was pared by 4 bases and J by 4 bases, with 6 bases of the junction left unmatched. Germline V lookup: CDR1 MRHNA, CDR2 SNTAGT. CDR3 amino acids: CASSAQQGSTEAFF. The CDR3 bases are TGTGCCAGCAGTGCCCAACAGGGGAGCACTGAAGCTTTCTTT.

V gene TRBV29-1 combines with J gene TRBJ2-1; perhaps TRBD2 as D (6 bases). Germline V gene data show CDR1 as SQVTM and CDR2 as ANQGSEA. Trimming cost V 3 bases and J 4 bases, with 16 bases left between them. The CDR3 length is 15 residues. CDR3 in DNA: TGCAGCGTTGAGGAGGGTAGCGGAGTTTACAATGAGCAGTTCTTC. This sequence encodes CSVEEGSGVYNEQFF.

V usage is TRBV4-1 and J usage is TRBJ2-7; TRBD2 is a possible D gene (5 bases). V lost 1 base and J 5 bases, leaving 15 bases between the germline ends. Germline V gene lookup returns CDR1 MGHRA and CDR2 YSYEKL. The CDR3 totals 15 residues. The CDR3 reads CASSQVGSLTHEQYF. CDR3 nucleotides: TGCGCCAGCAGCCAAGTAGGGAGCCTGACTCACGAGCAGTACTTC.

This chain joins TRBV15 and TRBJ1-2; the match to TRBD1 covers 7 bases. Germline-derived CDR1 and CDR2 are LNHNV and YYDKDF (reference sequence). V shed 0 bases and J 4 bases; nucleotides not matched to a gene: 5. This CDR3 is built from 15 residues. The CDR3 sequence is CATSRDKGGGYGYTF. DNA for the CDR3: TGTGCCACCAGCAGAGATAAAGGGGGCGGCTATGGCTACACCTTC.

Only a few counts were recorded for this clone. The chain combines TRBV28 with TRBJ2-7; D is uncertain. Trimming took 1 base from V and 3 from J, leaving 10 bases between them. The length of the CDR3 is 14 residues. Germline CDR1 and CDR2: MDHEN and SYDVKM. Here the CDR3 DNA reads TGTGCCAGCAGTTTATCTAGATTACACTACGAGCAGTACTTC. This translates into CASSLSRLHYEQYF.

J is TRBJ2-5 and V is TRBV19, with D tentatively TRBD1 (6 bases). The CDR3 consists of 15 residues. Germline values: CDR1 LNHDA, CDR2 SQIVND (reference sequence). The V gene lost 0 bases and the J gene lost 1 base, with 9 bases spanning the gap. The CDR3 DNA reads TGTGCCAGTAGTATAGAGCCCAGGGGCCAAGAGACCCAGTACTTC. It translates to CASSIEPRGQETQYF.

The rearrangement uses TRBV6-5 and TRBJ2-2; TRBD2 might be the D (5 bases). The CDR3 totals 14 residues. Germline V gene data show CDR1 as MNHEY and CDR2 as SVGAGI. V was cut by 6 bases and J by 7 bases, with 15 bases left in between. The DNA of the CDR3 is TGTGCCAGCAGGTTGACCGGGGTGGACGGGGAGCTGTTTTTT. Encoded protein: CASRLTGVDGELFF.

The chain combines TRBV7-2 with TRBJ2-3, with 12 positions matching TRBD2. J was trimmed by 7 bases and V by 5 bases; bases with no gene match: 4. This CDR3 contains 14 residues. Germline V CDR1 and CDR2: SGHTA, FQGNSA. In DNA form, the CDR3 reads TGTGCCAGCAGCCCTGGACTAGCGGGGAATACGCAGTATTTT. This gives the protein CASSPGLAGNTQYF.

The chain employs TRBV6-4 and TRBJ2-1, with 9 bases identical to TRBD2. The CDR3 is 15 residues long. Germline values: CDR1 MRHNA, CDR2 SNTAGT. V trimming: 3 bases; J trimming: 6 bases; junction bases outside the gene matches: 6. The CDR3 nucleotides are TGTGCCAGCAGTGAGTTTAGCGGGAGATTCAATGAGCAGTTCTTC. This gives the protein CASSEFSGRFNEQFF.

The rearrangement links TRBV2 to TRBJ2-7, with no clear D. This CDR3 is built from 14 residues. Trimming took 4 bases from V and 1 from J, leaving 11 bases between them. CDR1 and CDR2 (germline): SNHLY, FYNNEI. The DNA for the CDR3 is TGTGCCAGCAGTGTTGACAAGATTTCCTACGAGCAGTACTTC. Amino acids: CASSVDKISYEQYF.

This chain joins TRBV29-1 and TRBJ1-1; 8 nucleotides align to TRBD1. Germline V gene sequence: CDR1 SQVTM, CDR2 ANQGSEA. The V segment lost 6 bases and the J segment 10 bases; nucleotides outside the gene matches: 16. The CDR3 has 14 residues. DNA of the CDR3: TGCAGCGTCGGCTCCTCGGACAGGGTGAGAAGAGCTTTCTTT. Protein: CSVGSSDRVRRAFF.

In nucleotides, the CDR3 is TGTGCCAGCAGATCAGAACAGGGGATCAACACTGAAGCTTTCTTT. Amino acid sequence: CASRSEQGINTEAFF. The genes are TRBV6-1 and TRBJ1-1; 7 nucleotides line up with TRBD1. The CDR3 runs 15 residues. In germline, CDR1 is MNHNS, CDR2 SASEGT. With 6 bases clipped from V and 2 bases from J, the junction kept 9 bases outside the gene matches.

CDR3 in amino acids: CASSPSGVTRPQHF. DNA of the CDR3: TGTGCCAGCAGTCCCTCAGGGGTGACACGGCCCCAGCATTTT. V gene TRBV25-1 combines with J gene TRBJ1-5, with a weak D call TRBD1 (6 bases). V was cut by 5 bases and J by 9 bases, with 17 bases left in between. Germline V gives CDR1 MGHDK, CDR2 SYGVNS. This CDR3 region has 14 residues.

The chain has TRBV28 and TRBJ2-3; D unresolved. Trimming took off 3 bases at V and 9 bases at J, with 7 bases between the two ends. The CDR3 is 11 amino acids. Germline V gene lookup returns CDR1 MDHEN and CDR2 SYDVKM. The CDR3 sequence: CASSFSLTQYF. In DNA, the CDR3 is TGTGCCAGCAGTTTTTCCTTGACGCAGTATTTT.